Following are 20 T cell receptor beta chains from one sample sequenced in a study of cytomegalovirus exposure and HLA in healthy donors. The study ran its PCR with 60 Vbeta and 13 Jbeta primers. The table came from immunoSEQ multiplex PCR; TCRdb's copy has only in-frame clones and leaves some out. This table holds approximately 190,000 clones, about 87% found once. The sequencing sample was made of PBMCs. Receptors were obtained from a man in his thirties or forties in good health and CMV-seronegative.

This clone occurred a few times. The CDR3 reads CASSQAPQSTGELFF. Here the CDR3 DNA reads TGCGCCAGCAGCCAAGCGCCACAGAGCACCGGGGAGCTGTTTTTT. The chain recombines TRBV4-1 with TRBJ2-2; D is ambiguous. CDR1 and CDR2 from the germline V gene are MGHRA and YSYEKL. V lost 1 base and J 4 bases, leaving 10 bases between the germline ends. This CDR3 spans 15 amino acids.

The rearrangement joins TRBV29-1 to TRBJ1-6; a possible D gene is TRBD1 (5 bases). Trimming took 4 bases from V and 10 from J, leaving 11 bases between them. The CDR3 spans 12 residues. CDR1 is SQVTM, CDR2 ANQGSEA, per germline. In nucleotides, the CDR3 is TGCAGCGTTGTAACGGGGGAATCACCCCTCCACTTT. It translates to CSVVTGESPLHF.

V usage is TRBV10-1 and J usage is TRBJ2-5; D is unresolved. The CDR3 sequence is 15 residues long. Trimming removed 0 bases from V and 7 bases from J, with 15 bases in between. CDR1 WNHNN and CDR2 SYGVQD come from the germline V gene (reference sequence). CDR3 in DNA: TGCGCCAGCAGTGAGTCCCGGAATGGTATAGCGACCCAGTACTTC. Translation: CASSESRNGIATQYF.

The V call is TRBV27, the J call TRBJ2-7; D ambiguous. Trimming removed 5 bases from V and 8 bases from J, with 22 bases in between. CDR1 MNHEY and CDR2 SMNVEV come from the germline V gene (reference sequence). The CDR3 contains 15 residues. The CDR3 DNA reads TGTGCCAGCAGTCCCCTAACGGAAGTCCCGAGGCAGCAGTACTTC. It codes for CASSPLTEVPRQQYF.

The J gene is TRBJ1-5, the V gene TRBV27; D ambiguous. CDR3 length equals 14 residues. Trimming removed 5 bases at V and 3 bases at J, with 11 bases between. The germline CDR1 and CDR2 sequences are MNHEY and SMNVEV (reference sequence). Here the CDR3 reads CASSVAQSNQPQHF. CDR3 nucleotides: TGTGCCAGCAGTGTCGCCCAGTCCAATCAGCCCCAGCATTTT.

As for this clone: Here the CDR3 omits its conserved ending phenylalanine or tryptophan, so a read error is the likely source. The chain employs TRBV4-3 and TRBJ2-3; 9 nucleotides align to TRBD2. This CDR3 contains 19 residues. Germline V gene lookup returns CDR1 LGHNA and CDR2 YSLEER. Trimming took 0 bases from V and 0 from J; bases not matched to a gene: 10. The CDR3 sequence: CASSQDLRGGRGSTDTQYL. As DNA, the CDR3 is TGCGCCAGCAGCCAAGATTTGCGGGGGGGCCGCGGTAGCACAGATACGCAGTATCTT.

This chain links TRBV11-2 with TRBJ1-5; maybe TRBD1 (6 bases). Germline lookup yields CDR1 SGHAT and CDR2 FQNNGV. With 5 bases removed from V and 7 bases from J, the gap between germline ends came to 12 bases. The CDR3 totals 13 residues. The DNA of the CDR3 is TGTGCCAGCAGCCCACCAGGGGACCAGCCCCAGCATTTT. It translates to CASSPPGDQPQHF.

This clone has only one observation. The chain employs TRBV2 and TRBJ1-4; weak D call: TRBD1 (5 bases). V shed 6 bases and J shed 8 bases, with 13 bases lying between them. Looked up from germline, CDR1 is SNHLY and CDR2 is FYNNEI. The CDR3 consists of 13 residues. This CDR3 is CASSGGIGEKLFF. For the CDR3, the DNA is TGTGCCAGCAGCGGGGGTATAGGCGAAAAACTGTTTTTT.

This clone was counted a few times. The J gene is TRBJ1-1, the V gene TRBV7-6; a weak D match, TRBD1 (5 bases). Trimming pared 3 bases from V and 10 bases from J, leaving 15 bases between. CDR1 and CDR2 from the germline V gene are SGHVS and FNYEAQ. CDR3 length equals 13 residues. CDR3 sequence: CASSFGDSGRAFF. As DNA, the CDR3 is TGTGCCAGCAGCTTTGGGGACTCCGGCCGAGCTTTCTTT. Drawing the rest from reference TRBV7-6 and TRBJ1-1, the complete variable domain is GAGVSQSPRYKVTKRGQDVALRCDPISGHVSLYWYRQALGQGPEFLTYFNYEAQQDKSGLPNDRFSAERPEGSISTLTIQRTEQRDSAMYRCASSFGDSGRAFFGQGTRLTVV.

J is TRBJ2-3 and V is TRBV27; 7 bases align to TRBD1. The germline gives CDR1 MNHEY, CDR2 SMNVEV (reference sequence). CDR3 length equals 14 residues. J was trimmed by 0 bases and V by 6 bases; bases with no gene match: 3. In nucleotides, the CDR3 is TGTGCCAGCAGAACGGGACAGAGCACAGATACGCAGTATTTT. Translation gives CASRTGQSTDTQYF.

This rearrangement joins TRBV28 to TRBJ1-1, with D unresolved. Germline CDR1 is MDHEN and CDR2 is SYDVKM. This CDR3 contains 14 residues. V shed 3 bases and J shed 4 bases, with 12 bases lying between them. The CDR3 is CASSFPLPTTEAFF. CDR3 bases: TGTGCCAGCAGTTTCCCCCTACCAACCACTGAAGCTTTCTTT.

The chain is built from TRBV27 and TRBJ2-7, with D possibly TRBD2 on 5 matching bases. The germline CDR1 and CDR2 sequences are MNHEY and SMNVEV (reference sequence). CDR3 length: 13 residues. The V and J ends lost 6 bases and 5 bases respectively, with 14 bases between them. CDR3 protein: CASRLNRENEQYF. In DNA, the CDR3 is TGTGCCAGCAGGCTGAACCGGGAAAACGAGCAGTACTTC.

The CDR3 reads CASSGTAFSGNTIYF. Written as DNA, the CDR3 is TGTGCCAGCAGTGGGACAGCATTCTCTGGAAACACCATATATTTT. The rearrangement uses TRBV6-1 and TRBJ1-3; weak D call: TRBD1 (6 bases). Germline CDR1 reads MNHNS; CDR2 reads SASEGT. V was trimmed by 4 bases and J by 0 bases, leaving 10 bases between them. CDR3 length equals 15 residues.

The CDR3 spells CASSVGRDQPQHF. The DNA of the CDR3 is TGTGCCAGCAGCGTAGGGAGAGATCAGCCCCAGCATTTT. The chain is built from TRBV9 and TRBJ1-5, with D unclear. The CDR3 length is 13 residues. Germline-derived CDR1 and CDR2 are SGDLS and YYNGEE. Trimming shortened V by 0 bases and J by 5 bases, and 6 bases separated the two germline ends.

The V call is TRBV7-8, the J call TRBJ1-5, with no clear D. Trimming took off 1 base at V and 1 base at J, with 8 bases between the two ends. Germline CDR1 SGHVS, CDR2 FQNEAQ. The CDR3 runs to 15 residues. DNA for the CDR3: TGTGCCAGCAGCTTAGTAGGAGGGAGCAATCAGCCCCAGCATTTT. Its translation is CASSLVGGSNQPQHF.

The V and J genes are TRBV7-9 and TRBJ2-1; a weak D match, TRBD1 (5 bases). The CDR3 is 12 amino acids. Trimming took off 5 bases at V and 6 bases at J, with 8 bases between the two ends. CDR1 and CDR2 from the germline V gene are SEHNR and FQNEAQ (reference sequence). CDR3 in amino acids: CASSAQGNEQFF. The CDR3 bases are TGTGCCAGCAGCGCTCAGGGCAATGAGCAGTTCTTC.

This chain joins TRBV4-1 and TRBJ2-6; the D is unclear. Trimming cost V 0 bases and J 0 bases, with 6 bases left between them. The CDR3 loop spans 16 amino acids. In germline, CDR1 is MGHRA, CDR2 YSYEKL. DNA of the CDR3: TGCGCCAGCAGCCAAGATCTGAGCTCTGGGGCCAACGTCCTGACTTTC. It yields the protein CASSQDLSSGANVLTF.

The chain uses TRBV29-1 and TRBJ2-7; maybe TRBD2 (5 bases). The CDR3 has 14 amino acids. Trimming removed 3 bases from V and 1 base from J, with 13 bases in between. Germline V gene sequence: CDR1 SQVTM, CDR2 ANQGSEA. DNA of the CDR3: TGCAGCGTTGACCAACCCGGGATTTCCTACGAGCAGTACTTC. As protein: CSVDQPGISYEQYF.

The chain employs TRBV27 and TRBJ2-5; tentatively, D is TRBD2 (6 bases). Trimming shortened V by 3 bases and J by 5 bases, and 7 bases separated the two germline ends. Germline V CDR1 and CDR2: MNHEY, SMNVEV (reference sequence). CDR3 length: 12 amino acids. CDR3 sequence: CASSFAGETQYF. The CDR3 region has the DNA TGTGCCAGCAGTTTTGCGGGGGAGACCCAGTACTTC.

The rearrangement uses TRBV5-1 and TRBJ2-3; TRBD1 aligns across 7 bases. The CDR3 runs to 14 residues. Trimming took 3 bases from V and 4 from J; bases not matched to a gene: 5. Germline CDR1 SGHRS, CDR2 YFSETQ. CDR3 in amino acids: CASSSRQGPDTQYF. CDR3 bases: TGCGCCAGCAGCTCGAGACAGGGACCAGATACGCAGTATTTT.